This T cell receptor (beta chain) was retrieved from a study of blood T cell repertoires in COVID-19. Across the study: Material from acute and convalescent COVID-19 was sourced from the United States, Italy and Spain. T cells, B-cell-depleted T cells, or PBMCs provided the cDNA or gDNA that served as material.

In the source study's methods: Using reference gene primer amplification, nucleated cell counts were estimated. TCRdb's table, derived via immunoSEQ multiplex PCR, lists solely in-frame clones and lacks some. For V, J and clone size, that table is used; D and trimming come from the DNA. The sample carries more than 300,000 clones, around 82% recorded once. Trimming cost V 5 bases and J 5 bases; bases outside gene matches: 10. The CDR3 is 14 amino acids. The germline gives CDR1 GTSNPN, CDR2 SVGIG (reference sequence). The origin of this receptor is a woman in her forties or fifties with acute or convalescent COVID-19. Sequencing was carried out using peripheral blood. This chain joins TRBV30 and TRBJ2-5; 8 nucleotides match TRBD2. As DNA, the CDR3 is TGTGCCTGGTACCTCGGGGGGGCTTACGAGACCCAGTACTTC. This sequence encodes CAWYLGGAYETQYF.